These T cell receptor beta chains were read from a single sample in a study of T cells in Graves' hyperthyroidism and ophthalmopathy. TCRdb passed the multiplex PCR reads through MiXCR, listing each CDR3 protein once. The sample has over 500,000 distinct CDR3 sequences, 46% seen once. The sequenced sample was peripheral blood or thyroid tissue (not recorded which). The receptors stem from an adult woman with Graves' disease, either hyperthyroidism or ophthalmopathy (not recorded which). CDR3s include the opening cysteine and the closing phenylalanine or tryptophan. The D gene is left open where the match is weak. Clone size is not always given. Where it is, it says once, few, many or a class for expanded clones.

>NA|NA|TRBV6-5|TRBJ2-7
TGTGCCAGCACCCGGTCGTCTATGAGCTCCTACGAGCAGTACTTC
CASTRSSMSSYEQYF
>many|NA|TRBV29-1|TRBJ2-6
TGCAGCGTGGGTTCGAGCTCTGGGGCCAACGTCCTGACTTTC
CSVGSSSGANVLTF
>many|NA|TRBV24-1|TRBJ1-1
TGTGCCACCAGTGATAGCCGGGCTTCAGGCGCTGAAGCTTTCTTT
CATSDSRASGAEAFF
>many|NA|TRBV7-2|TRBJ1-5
TGTGCCAGCAGCTTAGTGGGAGGGCAGGGTTCTCCGCCCCAGCATTTT
CASSLVGGQGSPPQHF
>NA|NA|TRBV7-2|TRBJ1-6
TGTGCCAGCAGCTTAGCGGCGGGCAGGGGCGCTTCTAATTCACCCCTCCACTTT
CASSLAAGRGASNSPLHF
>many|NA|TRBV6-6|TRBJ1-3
TGTGCCAGCAGTGCCCCAGAAGGGATCTCTGGAAACACCATATATTTT
CASSAPEGISGNTIYF
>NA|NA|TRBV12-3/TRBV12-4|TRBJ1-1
TGTGCCAGCACCCACGGAGGGGCGAACACTGAAGCTTTCTTT
CASTHGGANTEAFF
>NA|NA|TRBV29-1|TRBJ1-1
TGCAGCGGGGTTCTAATGAACACTGAAGCTTTCTTT
CSGVLMNTEAFF
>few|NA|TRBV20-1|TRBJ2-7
TGCAGTGCTAGTCGGGACACCTACGAGCAGTACTTC
CSASRDTYEQYF
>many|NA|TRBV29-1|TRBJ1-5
TGCAGCGTTGAGGTTAATAGCAATCAGCCCCAGCATTTT
CSVEVNSNQPQHF
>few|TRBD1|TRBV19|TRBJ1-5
TGTGCCAGTAGCGGGACAGTGATGGATCAGCCCCAGCATTTT
CASSGTVMDQPQHF
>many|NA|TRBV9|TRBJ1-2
TGTGCCAGCAGCGCCGGGGACCGAGGAGCGTATGGCTACACCTTC
CASSAGDRGAYGYTF
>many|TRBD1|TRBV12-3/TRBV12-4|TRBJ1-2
TGTGCCAGCAGTTTAACGGGACAGGGTAATGGCTACACCTTC
CASSLTGQGNGYTF
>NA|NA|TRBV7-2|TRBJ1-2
TGTGCCAGCAGCTGGGACGGGAACTATGGCTACACCTTC
CASSWDGNYGYTF
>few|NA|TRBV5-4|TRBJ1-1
TGTGCCAGCAGCTTGGGGGAAAGAAGAGGGAACACTGAAGCTTTCTTT
CASSLGERRGNTEAFF
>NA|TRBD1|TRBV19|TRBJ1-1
TGTGCCAGTAGTACCTGGGGACAGGGGGAAGCTTTCTTT
CASSTWGQGEAFF